This T cell receptor beta chain was captured in a study of T cells of healthy individuals. TCRdb reprocessed the 5' RACE reads via MiXCR and lists one record per CDR3 protein. The table includes 38,000 or so distinct CDR3 sequences, about 5% detected once. CDR1 GTSNPN and CDR2 SVGIG come from the germline V gene (reference sequence). J lost 4 bases, V lost 6 bases, and 8 bases had no gene match. The CDR3 contains 14 residues. The chain has TRBV30 and TRBJ2-3; 9 bases map to TRBD2. The receptor comes from a human donor in good health. CDR3 region: CACTAGGRADTQYF. The CDR3 DNA reads TGTGCCTGTACAGCGGGGGGCCGAGCAGATACGCAGTATTTT.